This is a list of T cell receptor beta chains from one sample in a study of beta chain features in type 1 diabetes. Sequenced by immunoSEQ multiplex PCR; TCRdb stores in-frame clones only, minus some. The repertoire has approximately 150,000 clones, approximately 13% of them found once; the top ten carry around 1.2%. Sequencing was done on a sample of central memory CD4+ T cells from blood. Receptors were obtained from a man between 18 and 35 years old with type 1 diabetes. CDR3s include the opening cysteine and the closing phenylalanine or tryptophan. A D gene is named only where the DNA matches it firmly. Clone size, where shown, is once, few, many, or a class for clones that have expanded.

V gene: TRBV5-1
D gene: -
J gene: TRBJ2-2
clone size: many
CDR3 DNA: TGCGCCAGCAGCCCTGACAGGCCTGGGTTCACCGGGGAGCTGTTTTTT
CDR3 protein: CASSPDRPGFTGELFF

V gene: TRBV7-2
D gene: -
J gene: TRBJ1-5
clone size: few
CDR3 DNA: TGTGCCAGCAGCTTAGGAAGGGTTAGCAATCAGCCCCAGCATTTT
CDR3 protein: CASSLGRVSNQPQHF

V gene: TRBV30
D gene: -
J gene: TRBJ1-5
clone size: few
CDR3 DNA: TGTGCCTGGGCTTCAGATAGCAATCAGCCCCAGCATTTT
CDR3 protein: CAWASDSNQPQHF

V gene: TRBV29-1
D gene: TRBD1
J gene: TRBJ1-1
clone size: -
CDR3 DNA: TGCAGCGGTTCGACAGGGGAGAACACTGAAGCTTTCTTT
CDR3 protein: CSGSTGENTEAFF

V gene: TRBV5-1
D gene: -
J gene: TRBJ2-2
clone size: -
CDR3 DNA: TGCGCCAGCAGCTCCGCCGGTCCCACCGGGGAGCTGTTTTTT
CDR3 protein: CASSSAGPTGELFF

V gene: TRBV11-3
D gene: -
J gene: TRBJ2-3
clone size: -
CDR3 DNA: TGTGCCAGCAGCTCCAGGGACGCAGATACGCAGTATTTT
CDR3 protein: CASSSRDADTQYF

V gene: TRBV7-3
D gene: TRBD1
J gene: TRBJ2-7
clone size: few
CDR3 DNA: TGTGCCAGCAGCTTAACTGGACAGGATGTGTACGAGCAGTACTTC
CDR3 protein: CASSLTGQDVYEQYF

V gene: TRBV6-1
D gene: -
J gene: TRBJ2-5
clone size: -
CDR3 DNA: TGTGCCATCCAAAGTGGGGGCCAGGGGACCCAGTACTTC
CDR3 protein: CAIQSGGQGTQYF

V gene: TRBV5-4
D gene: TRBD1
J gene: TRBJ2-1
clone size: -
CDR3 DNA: TGTGCCAGCAGCTTGGGACAGGGGCTATCCAATGAGCAGTTCTTC
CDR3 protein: CASSLGQGLSNEQFF

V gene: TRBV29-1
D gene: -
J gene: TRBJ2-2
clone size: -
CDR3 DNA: TGCAGCGTTTATAACACCGGGGAGCTGTTTTTT
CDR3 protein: CSVYNTGELFF

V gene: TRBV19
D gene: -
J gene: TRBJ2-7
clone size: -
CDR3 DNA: TGTGCCAGTAGGCAGTCCATTAAGAGCTCCTACGAGCAGTACTTC
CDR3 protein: CASRQSIKSSYEQYF

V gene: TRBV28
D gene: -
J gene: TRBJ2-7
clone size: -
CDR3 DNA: TGTGCCATCGGGTGGAGGTACGAGCAGTACTTC
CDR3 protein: CAIGWRYEQYF

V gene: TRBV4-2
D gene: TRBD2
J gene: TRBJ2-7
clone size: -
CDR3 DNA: TGTGCCAGCAGCCAAGAAGCGGGGGGCTATTACGAGCAGTACTTC
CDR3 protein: CASSQEAGGYYEQYF

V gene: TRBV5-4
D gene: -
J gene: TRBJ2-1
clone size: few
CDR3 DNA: TGTGCCAGCAGCTTGGACTCCAATGAGCAGTTCTTC
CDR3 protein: CASSLDSNEQFF

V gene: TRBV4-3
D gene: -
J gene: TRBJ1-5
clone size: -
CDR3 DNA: TGCGCCAGCAGCCTCGCCAAGAATGTGGATCAGCCCCAGCATTTT
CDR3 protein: CASSLAKNVDQPQHF

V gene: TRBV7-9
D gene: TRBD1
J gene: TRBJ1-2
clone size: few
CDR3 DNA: TGTGCCGGAGCAGGGGGCAACTATGGCTACACCTTC
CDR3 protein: CAGAGGNYGYTF

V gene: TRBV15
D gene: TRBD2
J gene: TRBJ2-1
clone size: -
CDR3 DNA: TGTGCCACCAGCAGAGGGACTAGCGGGGGGGCCAACCCTTACAATGAGCAGTTCTTC
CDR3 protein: CATSRGTSGGANPYNEQFF

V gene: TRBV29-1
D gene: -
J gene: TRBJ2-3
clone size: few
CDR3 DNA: TGCAGCGTTGAATTGGGAACTAGCACAGATACGCAGTATTTT
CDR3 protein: CSVELGTSTDTQYF

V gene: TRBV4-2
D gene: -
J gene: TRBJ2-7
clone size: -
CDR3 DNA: TGTGCCAGCAGCCAAGATGTCACCCCGCGGCAGTACTTC
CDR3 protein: CASSQDVTPRQYF

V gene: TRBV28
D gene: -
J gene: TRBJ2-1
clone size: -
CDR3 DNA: TGTGCCAGCAGTCCGATAGGACACTCCTACAATGAGCAGTTCTTC
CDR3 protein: CASSPIGHSYNEQFF

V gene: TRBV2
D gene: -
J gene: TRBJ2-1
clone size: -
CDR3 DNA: TGTGCCAGCAGTGAACGTGCGGGGTGGTCCTACAATGAGCAGTTCTTC
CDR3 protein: CASSERAGWSYNEQFF

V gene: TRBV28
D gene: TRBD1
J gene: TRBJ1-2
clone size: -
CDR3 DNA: TGTGCCAGCAGTTTTAACAGGGGCTATGGCTACACCTTC
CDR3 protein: CASSFNRGYGYTF

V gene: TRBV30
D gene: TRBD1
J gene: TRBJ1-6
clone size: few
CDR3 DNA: TGTGCCTGTCCCCGGACAGGGGCAAACTTCAATAATTCACCCCTCCACTTT
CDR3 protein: CACPRTGANFNNSPLHF

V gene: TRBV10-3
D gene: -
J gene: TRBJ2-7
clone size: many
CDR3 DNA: TGTGCCACAGGGTCGGGCTCCTACGAGCAGTACTTC
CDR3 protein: CATGSGSYEQYF

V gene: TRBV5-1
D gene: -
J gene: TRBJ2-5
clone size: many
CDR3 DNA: TGCGCCAGCAGTTCCCAAGAGACCCAGTACTTC
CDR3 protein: CASSSQETQYF

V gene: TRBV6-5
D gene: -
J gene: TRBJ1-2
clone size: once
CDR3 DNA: TGTGCCAGCAGCCCGTCGGGCAGCGGAGGCTATGGCTACACCTTC
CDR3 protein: CASSPSGSGGYGYTF

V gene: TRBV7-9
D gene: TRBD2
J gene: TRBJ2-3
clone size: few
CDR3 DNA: TGTGCCAGCAGCTCCCTCCAGAGTAGCGGGGGGACCACAGATACGCAGTATTTT
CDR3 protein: CASSSLQSSGGTTDTQYF

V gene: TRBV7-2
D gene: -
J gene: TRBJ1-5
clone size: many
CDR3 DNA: TGTGCCAGCAGCCCCACCCAGGGCGGCCAGCCCCAGCATTTT
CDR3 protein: CASSPTQGGQPQHF

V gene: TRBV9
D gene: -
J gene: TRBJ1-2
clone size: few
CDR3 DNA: TGTGCCAGCAGCCCGGGCCCTAACTATGGCTACACCTTC
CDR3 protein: CASSPGPNYGYTF

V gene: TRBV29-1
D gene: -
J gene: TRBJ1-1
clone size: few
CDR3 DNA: TGCAGCGTGAAAGGCGCGGACAACACTGAAGCTTTCTTT
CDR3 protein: CSVKGADNTEAFF

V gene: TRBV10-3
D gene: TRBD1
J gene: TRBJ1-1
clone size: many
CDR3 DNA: TGTGCCATCAGTACGACAGGGAGGACTGAAGCTTTCTTT
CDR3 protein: CAISTTGRTEAFF

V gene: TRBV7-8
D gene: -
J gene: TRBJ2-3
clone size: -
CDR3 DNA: TGTGCCAGCAGCAGGGTTGAAGATACGCAGTATTTT
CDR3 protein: CASSRVEDTQYF

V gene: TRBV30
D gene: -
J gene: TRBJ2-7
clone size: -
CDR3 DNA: TGTGCCTGGAGTGTAATCGGTTTAGGGGCCTACGAGCAGTACTTC
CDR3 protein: CAWSVIGLGAYEQYF

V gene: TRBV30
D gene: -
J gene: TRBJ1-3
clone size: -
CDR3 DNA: TGTGCCTGGACCCCGGATAGCTTTAGCACCATATATTTT
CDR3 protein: CAWTPDSFSTIYF

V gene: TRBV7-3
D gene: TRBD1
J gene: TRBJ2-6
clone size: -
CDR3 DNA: TGTGCCAGCAGCTTAAGGGTCGGGACAGGGGTTCCCTCTGGGGCCAACGTCCTGACTTTC
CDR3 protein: CASSLRVGTGVPSGANVLTF

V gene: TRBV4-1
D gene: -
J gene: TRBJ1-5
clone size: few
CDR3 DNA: TGCGCCAGCAGCCAAGAAGCGAGCTTTAGCAATCAGCCCCAGCATTTT
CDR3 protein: CASSQEASFSNQPQHF

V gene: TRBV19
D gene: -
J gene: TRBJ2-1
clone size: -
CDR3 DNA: TGTGCCAGTAGTATATCGGGGGACCCCTACAATGAGCAGTTCTTC
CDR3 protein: CASSISGDPYNEQFF

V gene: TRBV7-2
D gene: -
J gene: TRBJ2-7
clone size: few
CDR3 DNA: TGTGCCAGCAGCACGGGACACCAGGCAAGCGAGCAGTACTTC
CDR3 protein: CASSTGHQASEQYF

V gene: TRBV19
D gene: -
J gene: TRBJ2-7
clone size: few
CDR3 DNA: TGTGCCAGTAGTCCCGAAGGTGGGGGTTTAGGCTACGAGCAGTACTTC
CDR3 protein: CASSPEGGGLGYEQYF

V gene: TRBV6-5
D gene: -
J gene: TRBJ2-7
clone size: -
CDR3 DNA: TGTGCCAGCAGCGGGGGACGGGCCTACGAGCAGTACTTC
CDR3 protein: CASSGGRAYEQYF

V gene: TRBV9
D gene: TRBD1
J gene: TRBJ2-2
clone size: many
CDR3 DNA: TGTGCCAGCAGCGTAGGGTCAGGGGGCACCGGGGAGCTGTTTTTT
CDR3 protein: CASSVGSGGTGELFF

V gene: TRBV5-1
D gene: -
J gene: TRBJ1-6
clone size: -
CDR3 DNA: TGCGCCAGCAGATTTTCCGACAGGCCGGTTGTACCCCTCCACTTT
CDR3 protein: CASRFSDRPVVPLHF

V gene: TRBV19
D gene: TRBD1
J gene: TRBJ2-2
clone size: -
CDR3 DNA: TGTGCCAGTCGAGGACAGGATGGCGGGGAGCTGTTTTTT
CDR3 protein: CASRGQDGGELFF

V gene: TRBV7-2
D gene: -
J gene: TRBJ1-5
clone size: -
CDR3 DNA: TGTGCCAGCAGCCTCGGGACGTGGAGCAATCAGCCCCAGCATTTT
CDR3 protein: CASSLGTWSNQPQHF

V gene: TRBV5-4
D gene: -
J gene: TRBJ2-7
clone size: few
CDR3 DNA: TGTGCCAGCAGCTTAAACGTAGGGGATTTCGTCGAGCAGTACTTC
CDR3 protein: CASSLNVGDFVEQYF

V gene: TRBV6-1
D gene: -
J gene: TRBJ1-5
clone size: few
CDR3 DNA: TGTGCCAGCAGTGGGGCAGCTAATCAGCCCCAGCATTTT
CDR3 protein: CASSGAANQPQHF

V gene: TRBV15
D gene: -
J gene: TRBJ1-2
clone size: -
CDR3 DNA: TGTGCCACCAGCAGAGTTGGGGGAAACGGTGGCTACACCTTC
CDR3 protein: CATSRVGGNGGYTF

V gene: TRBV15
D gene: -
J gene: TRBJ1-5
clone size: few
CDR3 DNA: TGTGCCACCAGCAGAGTTAACAGAGTCGCGGGGCAGCCCCAGCATTTT
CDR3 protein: CATSRVNRVAGQPQHF

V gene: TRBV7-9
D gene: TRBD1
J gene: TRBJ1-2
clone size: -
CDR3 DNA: TGTGCCAGCAGCCCTCGACAGGGAATGAACTATGGCTACACCTTC
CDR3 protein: CASSPRQGMNYGYTF

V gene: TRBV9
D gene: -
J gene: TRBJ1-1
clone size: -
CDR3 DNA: TGTGCCAGCAGCCCTAGGAGCCAGAACACTGAAGCTTTCTTT
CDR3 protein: CASSPRSQNTEAFF

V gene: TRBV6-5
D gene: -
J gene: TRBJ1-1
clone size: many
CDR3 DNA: TGTGCCAGCAGTTACCGGACGACGGACACTGAAGCTTTCTTT
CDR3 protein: CASSYRTTDTEAFF

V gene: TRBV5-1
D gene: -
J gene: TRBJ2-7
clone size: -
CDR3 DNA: TGCGCCAGCAGCTTGGCCGGGTTTGACGGCTACGAGCAGTACTTC
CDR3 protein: CASSLAGFDGYEQYF

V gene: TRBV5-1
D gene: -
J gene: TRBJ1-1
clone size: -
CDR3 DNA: TGCGCCAGCAGCTTGAATCCAGGTGGTATGAACACTGAAGCTTTCTTT
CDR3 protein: CASSLNPGGMNTEAFF

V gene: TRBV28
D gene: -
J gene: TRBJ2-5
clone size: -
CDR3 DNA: TGTGCCAGCAGCCCCCTCGGCGAGACCCAGTACTTC
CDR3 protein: CASSPLGETQYF

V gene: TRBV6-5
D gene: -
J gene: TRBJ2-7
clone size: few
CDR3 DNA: TGTGCCAGCAGTTACTCGATCGGCGGATCCTACGAGCAGTACTTC
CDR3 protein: CASSYSIGGSYEQYF

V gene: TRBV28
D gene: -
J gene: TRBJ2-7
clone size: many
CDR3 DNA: TGTGCCAGCAGTTTACACCGGGCTTCCCTAGGAGACGAGCAGTACTTC
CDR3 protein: CASSLHRASLGDEQYF

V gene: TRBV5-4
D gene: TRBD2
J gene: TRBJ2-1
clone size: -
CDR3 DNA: TGTGCCAGCAGCAGCGGGCCAAGCGGGGGGCCTTTCAATGAGCAGTTCTTC
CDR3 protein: CASSSGPSGGPFNEQFF

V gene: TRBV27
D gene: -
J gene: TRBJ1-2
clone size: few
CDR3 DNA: TGTGCCAGCAGCCGCCGGGGAAACTATGGCTACACCTTC
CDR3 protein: CASSRRGNYGYTF